The next 9 T cell receptor beta chains were all read from a single sample in a study of cytomegalovirus exposure and HLA in healthy donors. The table came from immunoSEQ multiplex PCR; TCRdb's copy has only in-frame clones and leaves some out. The repertoire has about 190,000 clones, roughly 82% of them found once; the top ten carry more than 1.1%. The sequencing sample was made of PBMCs. The origin of the receptors is a woman aged 18-29 years in good health and CMV-seronegative.

CDR3 sequence: CASSSGQGATNEQYF. In DNA, the CDR3 is TGTGCCAGCTCATCGGGACAGGGGGCTACGAACGAGCAGTACTTC. V is TRBV18 and J is TRBJ2-7; 12 bases match TRBD1. The CDR3 sequence is 15 residues long. Germline CDR1 is KGHSH and CDR2 is LQKENI. After removal of 5 bases from V and 5 bases from J, the junction contained 7 bases not matched to a gene.

The genes are TRBV6-4 and TRBJ1-6; TRBD1 matches at 9 bases. Unmatched junction bases numbered 4, after V lost 5 bases and J lost 5 bases. Per germline, CDR1 MRHNA and CDR2 SNTAGT. The CDR3 contains 15 residues. For the CDR3, the DNA is TGTGCCAGCAGTCTACAGGGGGCTGATAATTCACCCCTCCACTTT. It translates to CASSLQGADNSPLHF.

This chain uses TRBV19 with TRBJ2-5, with TRBD1 identical over 7 bases. Unmatched junction bases numbered 8, after V lost 3 bases and J lost 7 bases. The CDR3 is made up of 14 amino acids. From germline, CDR1 is LNHDA and CDR2 SQIVND (reference sequence). This chain's CDR3 is CASSMDRTAGTQYF. The CDR3 coding sequence is TGTGCCAGTAGTATGGACAGGACGGCGGGGACCCAGTACTTC.

The chain has TRBV12-5 and TRBJ2-7, with TRBD1 as a possible D gene (6 bases). Germline lookup yields CDR1 LGHNT and CDR2 FRNRAP. Trimming cost V 0 bases and J 5 bases, with 20 bases left between them. This CDR3 region has 17 residues. CDR3 sequence: CASGLVLAWGRGHEQYF. The CDR3 nucleotides read TGTGCTAGTGGTTTGGTACTTGCCTGGGGCAGGGGCCACGAGCAGTACTTC. The full variable domain, with the rest looked up from reference TRBV12-5 and TRBJ2-7, is DARVTQTPRHKVTEMGQEVTMRCQPILGHNTVFWYRQTMMQGLELLAYFRNRAPLDDSGMPKDRFSAEMPDATLATLKIQPSEPRDSAVYFCASGLVLAWGRGHEQYFGPGTRLTVT.

The V call is TRBV6-4, the J call TRBJ2-1; D gene uncertain. The germline V gene encodes CDR1 MRHNA and CDR2 SNTAGT. The CDR3 is 15 amino acids. Trimming took 2 bases from V and 5 from J, leaving 13 bases between them. As DNA, the CDR3 is TGTGCCAGCAGTGACCCTGGGCGTCCCCACAATGAGCAGTTCTTC. Translated, it gives CASSDPGRPHNEQFF.

The chain employs TRBV27 and TRBJ2-7; D is possibly TRBD1 (8 bases). The germline CDR1 and CDR2 sequences are MNHEY and SMNVEV (reference sequence). V gave up 3 bases and J gave up 2 bases, with 14 bases separating them. CDR3 length equals 15 residues. For the CDR3, the DNA is TGTGCCAGCAGTTTGTACAGGGGGGGACCCTACGAGCAGTACTTC. As protein: CASSLYRGGPYEQYF.

This sequence joins TRBV7-6 and TRBJ2-5; 8 nucleotides align to TRBD1. Germline loops: CDR1 SGHVS, CDR2 FNYEAQ. CDR3 size: 16 residues. The J segment lost 4 bases and the V segment lost 2 bases, leaving 9 bases of the junction unmatched. The CDR3 loop reads CASSLMWQGARETQYF. CDR3 in DNA: TGTGCCAGCAGCTTAATGTGGCAGGGGGCGCGAGAGACCCAGTACTTC.

In this sample, this clone turned up a few times. The genes are TRBV29-1 and TRBJ1-2; tentative D call: TRBD1 (5 bases). CDR1 and CDR2 from the germline V gene are SQVTM and ANQGSEA. The V end lost 4 bases, the J end lost 8 bases, and 17 bases lay between the germline ends. The CDR3 totals 13 residues. The CDR3 loop is CSVGDQGLRGYTF. The CDR3 bases are TGCAGCGTTGGAGACCAGGGCCTACGCGGCTACACCTTC.

The CDR3 protein is CASRDSWGRQETQYF. In DNA form, the CDR3 reads TGTGCCAGCAGGGACAGCTGGGGCCGACAAGAGACCCAGTACTTC. The chain recombines TRBV7-6 with TRBJ2-5; tentative D call: TRBD1 (6 bases). CDR1 and CDR2 from the germline V gene are SGHVS and FNYEAQ. This CDR3 comprises 15 residues. V lost 6 bases, J lost 2 bases, and 16 bases lay in between.